This T cell receptor beta chain was retrieved from a study of shared clonotypes between healthy human individuals. Background on the study: Each donor's CD8 memory used one plate, CD8 naive two, each CD4 subset three.

Overall study results and limits: Generation probabilities of non-shared clonotypes were lower (relative to those shared by all four donors).

This CDR3 is 16 amino acids long. Germline-derived CDR1 and CDR2 are SSHAT and FNYEAQ (reference sequence). About this clone: Its specificity is unknown. The junction departs from the called germline gene at one end, perhaps through a read error.

The authors' processing: Filtering differed, since immunoSEQ gave only junction sequences and no quality scores. Method: immunoSEQ multiplex PCR; TCRdb's copy keeps in-frame clones and lacks some. V and J calls and clone size come straight from that table; D and trimming were deduced from the DNA. The sample carries millions of clones, over 85% recorded once. Terminally differentiated effector memory CD45RA+ cells were excluded by CCR7 positive selection of CD45RO-negative cells. The chain has TRBV7-7 and TRBJ1-1, with 8 positions matching TRBD1. This receptor was taken from a man aged 18 to 35 in good health. Sequenced sample: naive CD8+ T cells sorted from blood. The CDR3 loop reads CASSYDTGGLNTEAFF. The CDR3 DNA sequence: TGTGCTAGCAGCTATGATACAGGGGGGTTGAACACTGAAGCTTTCTTT.